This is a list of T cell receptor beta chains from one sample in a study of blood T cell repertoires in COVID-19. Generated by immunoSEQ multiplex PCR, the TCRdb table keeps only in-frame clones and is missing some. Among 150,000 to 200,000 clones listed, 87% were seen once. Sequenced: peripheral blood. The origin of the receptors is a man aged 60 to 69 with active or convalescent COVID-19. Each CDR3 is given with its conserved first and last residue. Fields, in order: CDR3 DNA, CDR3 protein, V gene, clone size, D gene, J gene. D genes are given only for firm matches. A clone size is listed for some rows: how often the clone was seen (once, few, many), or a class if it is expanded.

CDR3nt: TGTGCCACCAGTGAGGGGACAGCACAAGAGACCCAGTACTTC
CDR3aa: CATSEGTAQETQYF
v_gene: TRBV24-1
abundance: .
d_gene: TRBD1
j_gene: TRBJ2-5

CDR3nt: TGCACCAGCAGCCAAGTTCTGGGCCAGGGCCACTATGGCTACACCTTC
CDR3aa: CTSSQVLGQGHYGYTF
v_gene: TRBV1
abundance: .
d_gene: .
j_gene: TRBJ1-2

CDR3nt: TGTGCCAGCAGTTACTCGACCCCAGGGACCTACGAGCAGTACTTC
CDR3aa: CASSYSTPGTYEQYF
v_gene: TRBV6-8
abundance: .
d_gene: .
j_gene: TRBJ2-7

CDR3nt: TGTGCCAGCAGCCCTAGCGGGGGGAGCTCCTACAATGAGCAGTTCTTC
CDR3aa: CASSPSGGSSYNEQFF
v_gene: TRBV14
abundance: .
d_gene: TRBD2
j_gene: TRBJ2-1

CDR3nt: TGTGCCAGCAGCCCTCAAGGCAGGGGACGCAATGAGCAGTTCTTC
CDR3aa: CASSPQGRGRNEQFF
v_gene: TRBV7-9
abundance: .
d_gene: .
j_gene: TRBJ2-1

CDR3nt: TGTGCCAGCAGCTTAGCGGGGGGGCCAGAGACCCAGTACTTC
CDR3aa: CASSLAGGPETQYF
v_gene: TRBV5-4
abundance: .
d_gene: TRBD2
j_gene: TRBJ2-5

CDR3nt: TGTGCCAGCAGTTTATCACTTTACTCCTACGAGCAGTACTTC
CDR3aa: CASSLSLYSYEQYF
v_gene: TRBV27
abundance: few
d_gene: .
j_gene: TRBJ2-7

CDR3nt: TGTGCCAGCAGCTTAGTGGGACAGGGGAACGGGGAGCTGTTTTTT
CDR3aa: CASSLVGQGNGELFF
v_gene: TRBV7-9
abundance: once
d_gene: TRBD1
j_gene: TRBJ2-2

CDR3nt: TGCGCCAGCAGCCAAGCGGGTAGCGGGGGTAGCACAGATACGCAGTATTTT
CDR3aa: CASSQAGSGGSTDTQYF
v_gene: TRBV4-1
abundance: .
d_gene: TRBD2
j_gene: TRBJ2-3

CDR3nt: TGTGCCATCAGTGCCGTCTCTAGCGGGGGGTCCGACGGGCGGTACTTC
CDR3aa: CAISAVSSGGSDGRYF
v_gene: TRBV10-3
abundance: .
d_gene: TRBD2
j_gene: TRBJ2-7

CDR3nt: TGTGCCAGCAGCTACCCTTCCGGGACAGGGGCCCGTAGCCAGTACTTC
CDR3aa: CASSYPSGTGARSQYF
v_gene: TRBV7-9
abundance: .
d_gene: TRBD1
j_gene: TRBJ2-5

CDR3nt: TGTGCCAGCAGCCAGGCCCCGGGACAGGGTGCCGGGGAGCTGTTTTTT
CDR3aa: CASSQAPGQGAGELFF
v_gene: TRBV4-2
abundance: .
d_gene: TRBD1
j_gene: TRBJ2-2

CDR3nt: TGCGCCAGCAGTGATCAGGCGCTTTACAATGAGCAGTTCTTC
CDR3aa: CASSDQALYNEQFF
v_gene: TRBV10-1
abundance: once
d_gene: .
j_gene: TRBJ2-1

CDR3nt: TGTGCCAGCAGTTCATTGGGGGCGGGGGCGAACACTGAAGCTTTCTTT
CDR3aa: CASSSLGAGANTEAFF
v_gene: TRBV28
abundance: once
d_gene: .
j_gene: TRBJ1-1

CDR3nt: TGTGCCTGGAGTGTACTTGCAGGGGGAGAGACCCAGTACTTC
CDR3aa: CAWSVLAGGETQYF
v_gene: TRBV30
abundance: .
d_gene: TRBD1
j_gene: TRBJ2-5

CDR3nt: TGCAGCGCATCCGGGACAGGCACTGAAGCTTTCTTT
CDR3aa: CSASGTGTEAFF
v_gene: TRBV29-1
abundance: .
d_gene: TRBD1
j_gene: TRBJ1-1

CDR3nt: TGTGCCAGCAGCTTAAGAAGACAGGGGGCAGGTACTGAAGCTTTCTTT
CDR3aa: CASSLRRQGAGTEAFF
v_gene: TRBV5-5
abundance: .
d_gene: TRBD1
j_gene: TRBJ1-1

CDR3nt: TGTGCCAGCAGCCCCTCAGCGGGGGCTGGTATAGATACGCAGTATTTT
CDR3aa: CASSPSAGAGIDTQYF
v_gene: TRBV9
abundance: .
d_gene: TRBD2
j_gene: TRBJ2-3

CDR3nt: TGTGCCAGCTCACCCCGCGGCGGGGTCGAAACTGAAGCTTTCTTT
CDR3aa: CASSPRGGVETEAFF
v_gene: TRBV18
abundance: .
d_gene: .
j_gene: TRBJ1-1

CDR3nt: TGTGCCAGCAGCTTAACGGGAGATAATTCACCCCTCCACTTT
CDR3aa: CASSLTGDNSPLHF
v_gene: TRBV7-2
abundance: .
d_gene: .
j_gene: TRBJ1-6

CDR3nt: TGTGCCAGCAGCTTAGAGCCAGGGGTACGGTCACCCCTCCACTTT
CDR3aa: CASSLEPGVRSPLHF
v_gene: TRBV11-2
abundance: .
d_gene: .
j_gene: TRBJ1-6

CDR3nt: TGTGCCAGCAAGCCTCTTGGAAACACCATATATTTT
CDR3aa: CASKPLGNTIYF
v_gene: TRBV2
abundance: .
d_gene: .
j_gene: TRBJ1-3

CDR3nt: TGTGCCAGCAGCGTAGGGGACAGGGCCTACGAGCAGTACTTC
CDR3aa: CASSVGDRAYEQYF
v_gene: TRBV9
abundance: .
d_gene: TRBD1
j_gene: TRBJ2-7

CDR3nt: TGTGCCAGCAGGCCCCAGGGCGCTGGAAACACCATATATTTT
CDR3aa: CASRPQGAGNTIYF
v_gene: TRBV2
abundance: .
d_gene: .
j_gene: TRBJ1-3

CDR3nt: TGTGCCAGCAGCTTAGAGAGGGGGCTAGGCTATGGCTACACCTTC
CDR3aa: CASSLERGLGYGYTF
v_gene: TRBV7-9
abundance: .
d_gene: TRBD1
j_gene: TRBJ1-2

CDR3nt: TGCAGCGTTGGGGGGCAGGGAAGGGCAGAGCAGTACTTC
CDR3aa: CSVGGQGRAEQYF
v_gene: TRBV29-1
abundance: .
d_gene: .
j_gene: TRBJ2-7

CDR3nt: TGTGCCAGCTCACCACGGGCAGGGAAAGCCAAAAACATTCAGTACTTC
CDR3aa: CASSPRAGKAKNIQYF
v_gene: TRBV18
abundance: .
d_gene: .
j_gene: TRBJ2-4

CDR3nt: TGTGCCAGCAGCCACGAACGGACTAGCGGGTTGGGAGAGACCCAGTACTTC
CDR3aa: CASSHERTSGLGETQYF
v_gene: TRBV3-1/TRBV3-2
abundance: .
d_gene: TRBD2
j_gene: TRBJ2-5

CDR3nt: TGTGCCAGCAGATGGAGCGGCTATGGCTACACCTTC
CDR3aa: CASRWSGYGYTF
v_gene: TRBV2
abundance: .
d_gene: .
j_gene: TRBJ1-2

CDR3nt: TGTGCCAGCACCCGGGTGGAGGAGCAGTTCTTC
CDR3aa: CASTRVEEQFF
v_gene: TRBV2
abundance: .
d_gene: .
j_gene: TRBJ2-1

CDR3nt: TGTGCCAGCAGTTTCGGTAATCAGCCCCAGCATTTT
CDR3aa: CASSFGNQPQHF
v_gene: TRBV12-3/TRBV12-4
abundance: .
d_gene: .
j_gene: TRBJ1-5

CDR3nt: TGTGCCAGCAGTTTATCGATTGAGGGGGCTACCTACAATGAGCAGTTCTTC
CDR3aa: CASSLSIEGATYNEQFF
v_gene: TRBV27
abundance: .
d_gene: TRBD1
j_gene: TRBJ2-1

CDR3nt: TGTGCCAGCAGCCAAGGAGGTAGCAATCAGCCCCAGCATTTT
CDR3aa: CASSQGGSNQPQHF
v_gene: TRBV4-2
abundance: .
d_gene: .
j_gene: TRBJ1-5

CDR3nt: TGTGCCAGCAGCCAAGATCTACCCCCCGAAAATGAGCAGTTCTTC
CDR3aa: CASSQDLPPENEQFF
v_gene: TRBV4-2
abundance: .
d_gene: .
j_gene: TRBJ2-1

CDR3nt: TGTGCCAGCAGCTCGACAGGGATAAGCGAAAAACTGTTTTTT
CDR3aa: CASSSTGISEKLFF
v_gene: TRBV7-9
abundance: once
d_gene: TRBD1
j_gene: TRBJ1-4

CDR3nt: TGTGCCTGGAGTGGAGGGACAGGGGGACACATTCAGTACTTC
CDR3aa: CAWSGGTGGHIQYF
v_gene: TRBV30
abundance: .
d_gene: TRBD1
j_gene: TRBJ2-4

CDR3nt: TGTGCCAGTGAATGGGACAGGAATTCACCCCTCCACTTT
CDR3aa: CASEWDRNSPLHF
v_gene: TRBV19
abundance: .
d_gene: TRBD1
j_gene: TRBJ1-6

CDR3nt: TGTGCCAGCAGCCCTGCCGGGACAGGGGGGAACACTGAAGCTTTCTTT
CDR3aa: CASSPAGTGGNTEAFF
v_gene: TRBV7-9
abundance: .
d_gene: TRBD1
j_gene: TRBJ1-1

CDR3nt: TGTGCCAGCAGGATAGGGGGACTAGCGGGAAAACGGCAGTTCTTC
CDR3aa: CASRIGGLAGKRQFF
v_gene: TRBV11-2
abundance: .
d_gene: TRBD2
j_gene: TRBJ2-1

CDR3nt: TGCAGCGGGCGGGGCAGGTTGAACACTGAAGCTTTCTTT
CDR3aa: CSGRGRLNTEAFF
v_gene: TRBV29-1
abundance: .
d_gene: .
j_gene: TRBJ1-1

CDR3nt: TGTGCCAGCAGCCTTGGACAGGAGGGTACTGGAAACACCATATATTTT
CDR3aa: CASSLGQEGTGNTIYF
v_gene: TRBV11-2
abundance: .
d_gene: TRBD1
j_gene: TRBJ1-3

CDR3nt: TGTGCCAGCAGCCGGACAGGGGGCTCGCGTGGGACCCAGTACTTC
CDR3aa: CASSRTGGSRGTQYF
v_gene: TRBV5-4
abundance: .
d_gene: TRBD1
j_gene: TRBJ2-5

CDR3nt: TGTGCCATCAGCGAAGACAGTTATACTGAAGCTTTCTTT
CDR3aa: CAISEDSYTEAFF
v_gene: TRBV10-3
abundance: few
d_gene: .
j_gene: TRBJ1-1

CDR3nt: TGTGCCAGCTCCGGGGGGCAGATTTCTGAAGCTTTCTTT
CDR3aa: CASSGGQISEAFF
v_gene: TRBV18
abundance: .
d_gene: .
j_gene: TRBJ1-1

CDR3nt: TGTGCCAGCAGTTGGACTAGAGGAGATACGCAGTATTTT
CDR3aa: CASSWTRGDTQYF
v_gene: TRBV27
abundance: .
d_gene: TRBD2
j_gene: TRBJ2-3

CDR3nt: TGTGCCAGCAGCCCAATAGGGGATACCGAAAAACTGTTTTTT
CDR3aa: CASSPIGDTEKLFF
v_gene: TRBV3-1/TRBV3-2
abundance: .
d_gene: .
j_gene: TRBJ1-4

CDR3nt: TGTGCCAGCAGTTCTAGCGGGTGGACCGGGGAGCTGTTTTTT
CDR3aa: CASSSSGWTGELFF
v_gene: TRBV6-6
abundance: .
d_gene: TRBD2
j_gene: TRBJ2-2

CDR3nt: TGTGCCAGCACCACTAAAAATAATTCACCCCTCCACTTT
CDR3aa: CASTTKNNSPLHF
v_gene: TRBV6-5
abundance: .
d_gene: .
j_gene: TRBJ1-6

CDR3nt: TGTGCCAGCAGCTCAACGGGACAGACGCAGTATTTT
CDR3aa: CASSSTGQTQYF
v_gene: TRBV7-2
abundance: .
d_gene: TRBD1
j_gene: TRBJ2-3

CDR3nt: TGTGCCACCCAAGGAAGCGGGGGGCTATATGAGCAGTTCTTC
CDR3aa: CATQGSGGLYEQFF
v_gene: TRBV6-5
abundance: .
d_gene: TRBD2
j_gene: TRBJ2-1

CDR3nt: TGTGCCATCAGTGAGGACAGGGAGGTTCAGCCCCAGCATTTT
CDR3aa: CAISEDREVQPQHF
v_gene: TRBV10-3
abundance: .
d_gene: TRBD1
j_gene: TRBJ1-5

CDR3nt: TGTGCCAGCAGCCTAAAGAGCACTGAAGCTTTCTTT
CDR3aa: CASSLKSTEAFF
v_gene: TRBV7-9
abundance: .
d_gene: .
j_gene: TRBJ1-1

CDR3nt: TGTGCCAGCAGCCCCAGGATGGAGGGCGGCTATGGCTACACCTTC
CDR3aa: CASSPRMEGGYGYTF
v_gene: TRBV9
abundance: .
d_gene: .
j_gene: TRBJ1-2

CDR3nt: TGTGCCAGCAGCCAAGTAGGGGGGGTTTACGAGCAGTACTTC
CDR3aa: CASSQVGGVYEQYF
v_gene: TRBV14
abundance: .
d_gene: .
j_gene: TRBJ2-7